This TCR beta chain comes out of a study of blood T cell repertoires in COVID-19. Method: immunoSEQ multiplex PCR; TCRdb's copy keeps in-frame clones and lacks some. Of tens of thousands of clones detected, over 80% appear once; the ten largest clones hold 1.6%. Germline V CDR1 and CDR2: SGHRS, YFSETQ. The CDR3 sequence is 14 residues long. Germline trimming cut 4 bases from V and 4 bases from J; bases unmatched to any gene: 4. The TCR comes from a middle-aged man with acute or convalescent COVID-19. J is TRBJ2-5 and V is TRBV5-1, with TRBD2 matching over 10 bases. The specimen was peripheral blood. CDR3 sequence reads: CASSDSGRGETQYF. The CDR3 nucleotides are TGCGCCAGCAGCGACAGCGGGAGGGGAGAGACCCAGTACTTC.